This entry lists 24 T cell receptor beta chains sequenced from one sample in a study of identical twins. A single record per CDR3 protein comes from TCRdb applying MiXCR to the 5' RACE reads. This table holds about 690,000 distinct CDR3 sequences, around 6.1% found once. Input material: naive T cells sorted from blood. These receptors were taken from a young man in good health.

The chain joins TRBV19 to TRBJ1-5; D may be TRBD1 (5 bases). Trimming pared 3 bases from V and 7 bases from J, leaving 10 bases between. The CDR3 is 13 amino acids. CDR1 is LNHDA, CDR2 SQIVND, per germline (reference sequence). For the CDR3, the DNA is TGTGCCAGTAGTATGCAGGGAGGGCAGCCCCAGCATTTT. This encodes CASSMQGGQPQHF.

This clonotype was counted ten times or more. The chain combines TRBV27 with TRBJ1-5; D uncertain. Germline CDR1 is MNHEY and CDR2 is SMNVEV (reference sequence). V was clipped by 5 bases and J by 7 bases, with 12 bases between them. The length of the CDR3 is 13 residues. The CDR3 sequence is CASSAGIYQPQHF. The DNA of the CDR3 is TGTGCCAGCAGTGCCGGTATTTACCAGCCCCAGCATTTT.

Worth noting for this clonotype: A read error may be the cause here, since a much bigger clone is one base away. The rearrangement uses TRBV28 and TRBJ2-5; 9 bases line up with TRBD2. The CDR3 runs to 16 residues. Looked up from germline, CDR1 is MDHEN and CDR2 is SYDVKM. CDR3 in amino acids: CVSAPTSGGSSETQYF. The CDR3 nucleotides are TGTGTCAGTGCTCCGACTAGCGGCGGGAGTTCAGAGACCCAGTACTTC.

The CDR3 sequence is CSASGRATNEKLFF. CDR3 in DNA: TGCAGCGCTTCTGGTAGGGCAACTAATGAAAAACTGTTTTTT. V and J are TRBV29-1 and TRBJ1-4; no definite D call. The CDR3 runs 14 residues. Trimming pared 7 bases from V and 0 bases from J, leaving 12 bases between. Germline CDR1 is SQVTM and CDR2 is ANQGSEA.

This clonotype was counted only a few times. The chain employs TRBV19 and TRBJ1-1; D remains unclear. Germline-derived CDR1 and CDR2 are LNHDA and SQIVND (reference sequence). This CDR3 region has 14 residues. Between the trimmed V and J ends, which lost 6 bases and 1 base, there was a span of 12 bases. CDR3 sequence (DNA): TGTGCCAGTAGCCCGCAGACGGCGAACACTGAAGCTTTCTTT. It specifies CASSPQTANTEAFF.

This clonotype was observed many times. The chain employs TRBV12-3 or TRBV12-4 and TRBJ2-7, with unresolved D. The V gene lost 4 bases and the J gene lost 1 base, with 5 bases spanning the gap. This CDR3 contains 12 residues. CDR3 amino acids: CASSSESYEQYF. The CDR3 DNA follows: TGTGCCAGCAGTTCCGAATCCTACGAGCAGTACTTC.

Ten or more counts support this clonotype. The rearrangement joins TRBV14 to TRBJ1-2; no reliable D call. This CDR3 has 15 residues. Germline assignment: CDR1 SGHDN and CDR2 FVKESK. V gave up 0 bases and J gave up 6 bases, with 14 bases separating them. CDR3: CASSQDTNERHGYTF. The CDR3 DNA sequence: TGTGCCAGCAGCCAAGATACAAATGAAAGACATGGCTACACCTTC.

The rearrangement uses TRBV7-9 and TRBJ2-7; TRBD2 matches at 8 bases. CDR1 and CDR2 from the germline V gene are SEHNR and FQNEAQ (reference sequence). With V trimmed by 5 bases and J by 2 bases, 11 bases remained unmatched. The CDR3 runs to 16 residues. This chain's CDR3 is CASSPGGAGGTYEQYF. CDR3 sequence (DNA): TGTGCCAGCAGCCCCGGTGGGGCGGGAGGTACCTACGAGCAGTACTTC.

V gene TRBV2 combines with J gene TRBJ2-1, with 7 bases that match TRBD1. The length of the CDR3 is 15 residues. After removal of 7 bases from V and 0 bases from J, the junction contained 6 bases not matched to a gene. The germline CDR1 and CDR2 sequences are SNHLY and FYNNEI. For the CDR3, the DNA is TGTGCCAGCAAATCGGGACAGAGCTCCTACAATGAGCAGTTCTTC. As protein: CASKSGQSSYNEQFF.

In this sample, this clonotype turned up a few times. The rearrangement joins TRBV4-2 to TRBJ1-6; no firm D call. The CDR3 is 15 residues long. Trimming cost V 4 bases and J 7 bases, with 14 bases left between them. The germline gives CDR1 LGHNA, CDR2 YNFKEQ. Written as DNA, the CDR3 is TGTGCCAGCAGCCCAGACGGAACGTACAATTCACCCCTCCACTTT. Its translation is CASSPDGTYNSPLHF.

This clonotype showed up just a few times. This rearrangement joins TRBV7-9 to TRBJ2-7; D is possibly TRBD1 (6 bases). The CDR3 is 15 residues long. Germline V gene data show CDR1 as SEHNR and CDR2 as FQNEAQ (reference sequence). Between the trimmed V and J ends, which lost 5 bases and 6 bases, there was a span of 20 bases. The CDR3 sequence is CASSPLEQGNGEQYV. DNA for the CDR3: TGTGCCAGCAGCCCCCTAGAGCAGGGGAACGGCGAGCAGTACGTC.

V is TRBV24-1 and J is TRBJ2-3; tentatively, D is TRBD1 (5 bases). The ends were cut back, 5 bases at V and 2 bases at J, with 13 bases in the middle. The CDR3 is 15 residues long. Germline lookup yields CDR1 KGHDR and CDR2 SFDVKD. CDR3 in amino acids: CATSGLGLNTDTQYF. The CDR3 DNA reads as TGTGCCACCAGTGGCTTGGGGCTGAACACAGATACGCAGTATTTT.

This clonotype was counted at least ten times. The V and J genes are TRBV15 and TRBJ2-1; 7 positions agree with TRBD2. From germline, CDR1 is LNHNV and CDR2 YYDKDF (reference sequence). Trimming at V came to 3 bases and at J to 9 bases, leaving 11 bases not matched to a gene. The CDR3 totals 15 residues. The CDR3 spells CATSRGGTVSGEQFF. The CDR3 nucleotides are TGTGCCACCAGCAGGGGAGGGACGGTGTCGGGTGAGCAGTTCTTC.

At least ten counts were recorded for this clonotype. V and J are TRBV29-1 and TRBJ2-5; the D gene is possibly TRBD1 (6 bases). The V end was cut by 4 bases, the J end by 1 base, with 10 bases between. The CDR3 is 13 residues long. CDR1 is SQVTM and CDR2 is ANQGSEA in the germline V gene. CDR3 nucleotides: TGCAGCGTTGGTCCAGGGGCCCAAGAGACCCAGTACTTC. It specifies CSVGPGAQETQYF.

This clonotype was counted at least ten times. The gene calls are TRBV6-1 and TRBJ1-3; 8 nucleotides align to TRBD1. Germline-derived CDR1 and CDR2 are MNHNS and SASEGT. This CDR3 is built from 14 residues. Trimming took 6 bases from V and 4 from J; bases not matched to a gene: 5. CDR3 DNA sequence: TGTGCCAGCAGCGACAGGGGAGCGGGAAACACCATATATTTT. Protein product: CASSDRGAGNTIYF.

The chain is built from TRBV20-1 and TRBJ2-5; the D gene could be TRBD1 or TRBD2 (6 bases each). This CDR3 spans 13 amino acids. V shed 2 bases and J shed 5 bases, with 12 bases lying between them. Looked up from germline, CDR1 is DFQATT and CDR2 is SNEGSKA (reference sequence). CDR3 in amino acids: CSARRGLGETQYF. The CDR3 DNA reads as TGCAGTGCTAGACGGGGGCTTGGTGAGACCCAGTACTTC.

This clonotype has ten or more counts. CDR3 sequence: CASRKGPDRGNQPQHF. The DNA for the CDR3 is TGTGCCAGCAGGAAAGGGCCTGACCGCGGCAATCAGCCCCAGCATTTT. This chain joins TRBV12-3 or TRBV12-4 and TRBJ1-5, with D unclear. The V and J ends lost 6 bases and 2 bases respectively, with 17 bases between them. The CDR3 has 16 amino acids.

This clonotype was seen ten or more times. The chain uses TRBV6-1 and TRBJ2-3; 7 bases match TRBD2. CDR3 length: 17 amino acids. The V gene's germline CDR1 is MNHNS and CDR2 SASEGT. Germline trimming cut 6 bases from V and 3 bases from J; bases unmatched to any gene: 15. In DNA, the CDR3 is TGTGCCAGCAGATCTCACAACCAGCGACTAGCAACAGATACGCAGTATTTT. Translation: CASRSHNQRLATDTQYF.

This clonotype was seen more than once but under ten times. The chain employs TRBV3-1 and TRBJ2-7; D is possibly TRBD2 (6 bases). This CDR3 is 16 amino acids long. CDR1 is LGHDT, CDR2 YNNKEL, per germline (reference sequence). The V gene lost 1 base and the J gene lost 0 bases, with 13 bases spanning the gap. Here the CDR3 DNA reads TGTGCCAGCAGCCAAGGCCTCGGGACTGTCTCCTACGAGCAGTACTTC. Translating gives CASSQGLGTVSYEQYF.

This clonotype came up a few times. This chain connects TRBV20-1 to TRBJ2-1; a possible D gene is TRBD2 (5 bases). V lost 0 bases to trimming and J lost 6 bases, with 12 bases between them. The germline gives CDR1 DFQATT, CDR2 SNEGSKA (reference sequence). The CDR3 covers 14 residues. CDR3: CSARDPGLSNEQFF. CDR3 coding DNA: TGCAGTGCTAGAGATCCCGGACTTAGCAATGAGCAGTTCTTC.

This clonotype was detected a few times. V gene TRBV5-1 combines with J gene TRBJ2-1; 9 nucleotides line up with TRBD2. V gave up 0 bases and J gave up 6 bases; unmatched junction bases: 4. The CDR3 has 15 residues. CDR1 is SGHRS, CDR2 YFSETQ, per germline. The CDR3 region has the DNA TGCGCCAGCAGCTTGGATCTAGCGGGACCCAATGAGCAGTTCTTC. Amino acids: CASSLDLAGPNEQFF.

This clonotype was detected only a few times. The J gene is TRBJ1-5, the V gene TRBV20-1, with unresolved D. Trimming stripped 3 bases from V and 6 bases from J, with 9 bases between. The CDR3 covers 12 residues. Germline CDR1 is DFQATT and CDR2 is SNEGSKA (reference sequence). CDR3 in DNA: TGCAGTGCTAGTGATCTGGGTCAGCCCCAGCATTTT. It codes for CSASDLGQPQHF.

The genes are TRBV20-1 and TRBJ2-1; TRBD1 matches 8 bases. This CDR3 has 14 residues. The germline V gene has CDR1 DFQATT and CDR2 SNEGSKA (reference sequence). The junction had 13 bases not matched to a gene; V was cut back by 8 bases and J by 7 bases. The CDR3 DNA reads as TGCAGTCTATTCCTCGACAGGGGCCAAAATGAGCAGTTCTTC. Translated: CSLFLDRGQNEQFF.

There are many counts of this clonotype. This sequence joins TRBV6-4 and TRBJ2-1; D is unclear. Germline V lookup: CDR1 MRHNA, CDR2 SNTAGT. The CDR3 has 13 amino acids. Trimming removed 4 bases from V and 3 bases from J, with 7 bases in between. In nucleotides, the CDR3 is TGTGCCAGCAGTGCCGAGCTCTACAATGAGCAGTTCTTC. This encodes CASSAELYNEQFF.